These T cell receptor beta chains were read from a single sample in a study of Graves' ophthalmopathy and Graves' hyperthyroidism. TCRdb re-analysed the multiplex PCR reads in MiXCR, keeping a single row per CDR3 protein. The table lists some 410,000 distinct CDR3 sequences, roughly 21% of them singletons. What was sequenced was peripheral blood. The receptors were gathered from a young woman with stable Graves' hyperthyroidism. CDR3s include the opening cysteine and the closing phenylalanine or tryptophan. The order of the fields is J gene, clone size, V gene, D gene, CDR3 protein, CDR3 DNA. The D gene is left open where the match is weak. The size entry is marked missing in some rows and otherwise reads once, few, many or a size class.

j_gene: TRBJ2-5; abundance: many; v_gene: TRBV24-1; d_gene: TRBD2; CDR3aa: CATSDWTSDEETQYF; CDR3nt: TGTGCCACCAGTGATTGGACTAGCGATGAAGAGACCCAGTACTTC
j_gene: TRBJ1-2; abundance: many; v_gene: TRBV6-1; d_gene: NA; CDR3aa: CASRFTPPREDGYTF; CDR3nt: TGTGCCAGCAGGTTTACACCACCCCGGGAGGATGGCTACACCTTC
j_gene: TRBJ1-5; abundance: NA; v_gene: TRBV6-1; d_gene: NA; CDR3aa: CASSEDGGSPRPQHF; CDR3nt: TGTGCCAGCAGTGAGGATGGCGGCTCCCCTCGGCCCCAGCATTTT
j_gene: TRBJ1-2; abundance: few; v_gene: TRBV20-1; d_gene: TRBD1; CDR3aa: CSAPTGDGGYTF; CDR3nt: TGCAGTGCCCCGACAGGGGACGGTGGCTACACCTTC
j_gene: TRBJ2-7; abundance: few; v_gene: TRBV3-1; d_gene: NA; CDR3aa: CASSPTRAREQYF; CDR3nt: TGTGCCAGCAGCCCAACCAGGGCGAGAGAGCAGTACTTC
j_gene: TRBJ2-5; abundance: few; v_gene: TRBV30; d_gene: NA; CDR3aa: CAWSVGQPQTQYF; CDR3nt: TGTGCCTGGAGTGTGGGACAACCCCAGACCCAGTACTTC
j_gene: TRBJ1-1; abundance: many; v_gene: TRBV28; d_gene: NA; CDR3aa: CASSSLAEAFF; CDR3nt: TGTGCCAGCAGTAGTCTCGCTGAAGCTTTCTTT
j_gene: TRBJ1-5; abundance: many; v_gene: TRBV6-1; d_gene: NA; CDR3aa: CASGGSGVGVNQPQHF; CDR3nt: TGTGCCAGTGGAGGGTCGGGGGTAGGGGTGAATCAGCCCCAGCATTTT
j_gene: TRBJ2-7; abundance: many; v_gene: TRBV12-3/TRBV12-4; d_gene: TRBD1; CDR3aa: CASSLQGVSYEQYF; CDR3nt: TGTGCCAGCAGTCTGCAGGGGGTCTCCTACGAGCAGTACTTC
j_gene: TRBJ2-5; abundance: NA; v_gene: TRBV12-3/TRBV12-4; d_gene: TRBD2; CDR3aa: CASSSGTNQETQYF; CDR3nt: TGTGCCAGCAGCTCAGGGACTAATCAAGAGACCCAGTACTTC
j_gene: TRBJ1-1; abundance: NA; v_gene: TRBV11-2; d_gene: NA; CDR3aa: CASSQIPRGRGTEAFF; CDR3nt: TGTGCCAGCAGCCAAATACCCAGGGGTCGCGGCACTGAAGCTTTCTTT
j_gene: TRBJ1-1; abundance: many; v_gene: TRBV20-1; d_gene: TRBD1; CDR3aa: CSARDVRGLITEAFF; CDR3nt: TGCAGTGCTAGAGATGTTAGGGGGCTGATCACTGAAGCTTTCTTT
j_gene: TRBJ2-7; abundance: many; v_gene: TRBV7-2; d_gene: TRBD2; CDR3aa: CASSLGLVRGRDEQYF; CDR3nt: TGTGCCAGCAGCCTGGGACTAGTTAGGGGTCGGGACGAGCAGTACTTC
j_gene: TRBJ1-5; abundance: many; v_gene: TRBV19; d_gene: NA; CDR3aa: CASRSGRSNQPQHF; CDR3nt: TGTGCCAGTAGGTCCGGGAGGAGCAATCAGCCCCAGCATTTT
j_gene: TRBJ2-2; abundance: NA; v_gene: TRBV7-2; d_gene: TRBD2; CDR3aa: CASMNRGVNTGELFF; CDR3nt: TGTGCCAGCATGAATCGGGGGGTTAACACCGGGGAGCTGTTTTTT
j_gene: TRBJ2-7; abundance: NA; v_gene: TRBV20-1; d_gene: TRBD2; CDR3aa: CSAPKGLAGSDEQYF; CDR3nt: TGCAGTGCCCCCAAGGGGCTAGCGGGAAGCGACGAGCAGTACTTC
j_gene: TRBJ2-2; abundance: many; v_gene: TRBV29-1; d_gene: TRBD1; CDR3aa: CSVDAPGGALAGELFF; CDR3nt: TGCAGCGTTGACGCTCCAGGGGGCGCCTTGGCCGGGGAGCTGTTTTTT
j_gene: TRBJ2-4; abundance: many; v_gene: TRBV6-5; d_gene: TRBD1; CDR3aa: CASSPTGERGNIQYF; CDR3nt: TGTGCCAGCAGTCCGACAGGGGAGAGGGGAAACATTCAGTACTTC
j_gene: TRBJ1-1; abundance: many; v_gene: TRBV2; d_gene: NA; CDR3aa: CASSDGGNTEAFF; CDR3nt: TGTGCCAGCAGTGATGGGGGGAACACTGAAGCTTTCTTT
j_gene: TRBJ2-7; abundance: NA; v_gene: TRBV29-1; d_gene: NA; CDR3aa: CSVRGAGVTYEQYF; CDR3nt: TGCAGCGTTCGCGGCGCAGGCGTTACCTACGAGCAGTACTTC
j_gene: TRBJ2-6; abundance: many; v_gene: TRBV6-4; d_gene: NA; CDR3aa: CASSRGAYSSGANVLTF; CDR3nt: TGTGCCAGCTCCCGGGGGGCGTATAGCTCTGGGGCCAACGTCCTGACTTTC
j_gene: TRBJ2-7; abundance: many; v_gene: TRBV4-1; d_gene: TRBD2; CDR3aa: CASSQSAEGLGTYEQYF; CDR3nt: TGCGCCAGCAGCCAATCTGCTGAGGGACTAGGCACCTACGAGCAGTACTTC
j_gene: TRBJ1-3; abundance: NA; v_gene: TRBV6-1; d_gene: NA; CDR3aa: CASSELMSSGNTIYF; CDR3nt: TGTGCCAGCAGTGAATTGATGAGCTCTGGAAACACCATATATTTT
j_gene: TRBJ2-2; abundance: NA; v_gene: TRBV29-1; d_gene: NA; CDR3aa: CSVPLKPSPANTGELFF; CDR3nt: TGCAGCGTTCCACTAAAACCTAGCCCCGCGAACACCGGGGAGCTGTTTTTT
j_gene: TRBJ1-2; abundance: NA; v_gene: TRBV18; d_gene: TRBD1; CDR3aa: CASSVDRVYGYAF; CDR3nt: TGTGCCAGCTCCGTGGACAGGGTCTATGGCTACGCCTTC
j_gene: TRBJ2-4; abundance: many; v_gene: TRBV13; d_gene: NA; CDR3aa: CASSLAGRVNINIKYF; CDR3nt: TGTGCCAGCAGCTTAGCTGGCAGGGTGAATATAAACATTAAGTACTTC
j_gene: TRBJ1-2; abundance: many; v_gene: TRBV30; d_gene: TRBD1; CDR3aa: CAWMRDRSYYGYTF; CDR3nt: TGTGCCTGGATGAGGGACAGAAGTTACTATGGCTACACCTTC
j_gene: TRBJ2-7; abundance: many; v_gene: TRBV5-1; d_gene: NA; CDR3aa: CASSPGLSSEQYF; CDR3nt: TGCGCCAGCAGCCCGGGACTTTCGTCCGAGCAGTACTTC
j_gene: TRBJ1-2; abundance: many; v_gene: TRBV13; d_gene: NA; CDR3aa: CASSLPGGNGYTF; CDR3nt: TGTGCCAGCAGCCTCCCTGGTGGGAATGGCTACACCTTC
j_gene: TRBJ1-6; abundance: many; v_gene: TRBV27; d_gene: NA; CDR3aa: CASRVGTAYSPLHF; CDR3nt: TGTGCCAGCAGGGTCGGGACGGCCTATTCACCCCTCCACTTT
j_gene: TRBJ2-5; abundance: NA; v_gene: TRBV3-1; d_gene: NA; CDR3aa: CASSQGSGGGGETQYF; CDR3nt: TGTGCCAGCAGCCAAGGCAGTGGAGGAGGGGGGGAGACCCAGTACTTC
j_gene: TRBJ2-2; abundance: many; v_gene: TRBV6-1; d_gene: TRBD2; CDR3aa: CASRRTSDTGELFF; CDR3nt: TGTGCCAGCAGAAGGACTAGCGATACCGGGGAGCTGTTTTTT
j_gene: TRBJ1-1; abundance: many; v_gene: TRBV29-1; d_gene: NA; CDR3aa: CSVEEFGSRDTEAFF; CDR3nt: TGCAGCGTTGAAGAGTTTGGTAGCCGGGACACTGAAGCTTTCTTT
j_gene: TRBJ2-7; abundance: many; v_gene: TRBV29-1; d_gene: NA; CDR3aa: CSVEEGVDSSYEQYF; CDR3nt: TGCAGCGTTGAAGAGGGCGTAGATAGCTCCTACGAGCAGTACTTC
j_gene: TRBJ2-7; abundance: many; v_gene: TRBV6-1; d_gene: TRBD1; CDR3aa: CASYNRGRTYEQYF; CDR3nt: TGTGCCAGCTACAACAGGGGCCGGACCTACGAGCAGTACTTC
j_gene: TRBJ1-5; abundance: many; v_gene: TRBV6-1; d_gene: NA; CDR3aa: CASSEGNSNQPQHF; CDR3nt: TGTGCCAGCAGTGAAGGAAACAGCAATCAGCCCCAGCATTTT
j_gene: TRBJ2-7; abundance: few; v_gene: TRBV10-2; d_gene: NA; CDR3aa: CASSEREMNEQYF; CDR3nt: TGCGCCAGCAGTGAAAGGGAAATGAACGAGCAGTACTTC
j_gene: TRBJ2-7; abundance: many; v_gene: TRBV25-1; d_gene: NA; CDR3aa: CASSEDEGEGSYEQYF; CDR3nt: TGTGCCAGCAGTGAAGATGAGGGGGAGGGTTCCTACGAGCAGTACTTC
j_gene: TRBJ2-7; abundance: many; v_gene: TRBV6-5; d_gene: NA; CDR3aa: CASSSMLGEQYF; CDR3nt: TGTGCCAGCAGTTCCATGCTAGGAGAGCAGTACTTC
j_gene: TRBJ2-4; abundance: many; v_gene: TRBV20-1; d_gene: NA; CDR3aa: CSARVPKNIQYF; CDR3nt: TGCAGTGCTAGAGTCCCCAAAAACATTCAGTACTTC
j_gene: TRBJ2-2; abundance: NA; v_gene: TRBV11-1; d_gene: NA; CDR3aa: CASSLAAPTSGTGELFF; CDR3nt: TGTGCCAGCAGCTTAGCGGCTCCTACCTCAGGGACCGGGGAGCTGTTTTTT
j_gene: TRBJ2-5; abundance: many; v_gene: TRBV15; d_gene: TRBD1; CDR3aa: CATSRTGAEVETQYF; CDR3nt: TGTGCCACCAGCAGGACAGGGGCCGAAGTAGAGACCCAGTACTTC
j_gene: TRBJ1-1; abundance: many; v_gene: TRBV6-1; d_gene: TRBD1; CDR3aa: CASSDSGTGSTEAFF; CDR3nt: TGTGCCAGCAGTGATTCCGGGACAGGGTCAACTGAAGCTTTCTTT
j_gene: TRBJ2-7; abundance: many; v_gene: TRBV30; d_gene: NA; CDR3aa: CAWSVGAEQYF; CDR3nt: TGTGCCTGGAGTGTGGGGGCCGAGCAGTACTTC
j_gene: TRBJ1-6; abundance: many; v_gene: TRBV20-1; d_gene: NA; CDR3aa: CSARLMGRSDGSPLHF; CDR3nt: TGCAGTGCTAGGTTAATGGGCAGGTCCGACGGTTCACCCCTCCACTTT
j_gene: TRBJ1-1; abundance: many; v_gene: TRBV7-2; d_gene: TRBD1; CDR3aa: CASSLAGQGLAAFF; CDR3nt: TGTGCCAGCAGCTTAGCGGGACAGGGGTTGGCCGCTTTCTTT
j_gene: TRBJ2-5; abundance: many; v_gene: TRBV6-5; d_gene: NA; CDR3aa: CASSYSLQGRETQYF; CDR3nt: TGTGCCAGCAGTTACTCCCTACAGGGCCGAGAGACCCAGTACTTC
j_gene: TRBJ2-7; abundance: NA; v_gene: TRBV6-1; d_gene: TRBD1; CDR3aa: CASNRQGFEQYF; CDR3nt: TGTGCCAGCAACCGACAGGGTTTTGAGCAGTACTTC
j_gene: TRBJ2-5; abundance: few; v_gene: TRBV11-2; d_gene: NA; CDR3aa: CASSLAGGELGTQYF; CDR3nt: TGTGCCAGCAGCTTAGCGGGGGGCGAATTGGGGACCCAGTACTTC
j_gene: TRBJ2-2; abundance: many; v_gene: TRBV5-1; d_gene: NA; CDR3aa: CASRVESTGELFF; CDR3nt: TGCGCCAGCAGAGTCGAGAGCACCGGGGAGCTGTTTTTT
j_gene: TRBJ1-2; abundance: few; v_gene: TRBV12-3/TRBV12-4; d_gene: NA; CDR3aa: CASSAAVNYGYTF; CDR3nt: TGTGCCAGCAGCGCGGCGGTGAACTATGGCTACACCTTC
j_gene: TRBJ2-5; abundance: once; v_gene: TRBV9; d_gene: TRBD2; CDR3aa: CASSVMAGGLLETQYF; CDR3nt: TGTGCCAGCAGCGTCATGGCGGGGGGGCTGCTGGAGACCCAGTACTTC
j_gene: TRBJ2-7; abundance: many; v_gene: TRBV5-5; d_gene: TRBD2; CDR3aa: CASSLNLAGLYEQYF; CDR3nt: TGTGCCAGCAGCTTGAATCTAGCGGGACTCTACGAGCAGTACTTC